This T cell receptor (beta chain) was obtained from a study of T-cell memory formation after mild COVID-19. Regarding the study as a whole: Second-wave clones with a day 37 peak had unconfirmed SARS-CoV-2 specificity. Pre-infection memory showed some responding clones, and this suggested that cross-reactive memory joined. Later expanders leaned toward CD4+, whereas clones contracting from day 15 to 85 were balanced CD4/CD8.

5'RACE, which relied on constant-segment primers, yielded TCR alpha and TCR beta cDNA libraries carrying sample barcodes and UMIs. Via MiXCR, TCRdb re-called the 5' RACE reads, giving one row per CDR3 protein. The repertoire holds about 100,000 distinct CDR3 sequences, over 8.5% seen once, with approximately 39% in the top ten. V was cut by 6 bases and J by 5 bases, with 13 bases left in between. In germline, CDR1 is MNHEY, CDR2 SVGAGI. This CDR3 contains 13 residues. This clonotype turned up a few times. Its antigen is unidentified. The source is a man aged 18 to 29 who had mild COVID-19 (a few samples of this study predate the infection). Cell type and time point are not known. The chain joins TRBV6-5 to TRBJ2-5, with D maybe TRBD1 (6 bases). Sequencing was done on a sample of PBMCs or a T cell subset sorted from them (not recorded which). CDR3: CASSRQALETQYF. CDR3 nucleotide sequence: TGTGCCAGCAGCAGACAGGCGTTGGAGACCCAGTACTTC.